The rows below give T cell receptor beta chains drawn from one sample of a study of T-cell reconstitution after alpha-beta-depleted transplantation in children. One entry per CDR3 protein, called by TCRdb with MiXCR from the PCR reads. Seen here are some 200,000 distinct CDR3 sequences, about 15% observed once, and the top ten hold approximately 13%. The sample in question was PBMCs from the stem cell graft donor, obtained from the stem cell graft. Source of these receptors: a human donor who donated a stem cell graft to a child with acute lymphoblastic leukemia. CDR3s include the opening cysteine and the closing phenylalanine or tryptophan. The D gene is left open where the match is weak. Size tells how often a clone was seen (once, few, many) or the class of an expanded clone, and some rows leave it out.

few | TRBJ1-4 | TRBV20-1 | TRBD1 | TGCAGTGCAGGACAGGGGGCTAATGAAAAACTGTTTTTT | CSAGQGANEKLFF
many | TRBJ1-1 | TRBV5-1 | NA | TGCGCCAGCAGCTTGGGGGCATACACTGAAGCTTTCTTT | CASSLGAYTEAFF
few | TRBJ2-1 | TRBV12-3/TRBV12-4 | TRBD2 | TGTGCCAGCAGTTTTCCCTTATCTAGCGGGAGCGGTGAGCAGTTCTTC | CASSFPLSSGSGEQFF
few | TRBJ2-1 | TRBV12-3/TRBV12-4 | NA | TGTGCCAGCTCCTCTGGGAGTAGCGGCAATGAGCAGTTCTTC | CASSSGSSGNEQFF
NA | TRBJ2-3 | TRBV5-6 | TRBD2 | TGTGCCAGCAGCGCGCTACTAGCGGGAGTGGTTACAGATACGCAGTATTTT | CASSALLAGVVTDTQYF
many | TRBJ1-3 | TRBV28 | NA | TGTGCCAGCAGTACATACGGTAGCTCTGGAAACACCATATATTTT | CASSTYGSSGNTIYF
many | TRBJ2-1 | TRBV12-3/TRBV12-4 | TRBD2 | TGTGCCAGCAGTTTGAGGGAGGGCCGGGGGGGCAATGAGCAGTTCTTC | CASSLREGRGGNEQFF
NA | TRBJ2-3 | TRBV7-8 | TRBD1 | TGTGCCAGCAGCACCCGACAGGGGCGGACAGATACGCAGTATTTT | CASSTRQGRTDTQYF
many | TRBJ1-6 | TRBV6-1 | NA | TGTGCCAGCAGCACCGGGACGGGGAATTCACCCCTCCACTTT | CASSTGTGNSPLHF
many | TRBJ2-2 | TRBV7-9 | NA | TGTGCCAGCAGCTTACCGGGGGCGGTCACCGGGGAGCTGTTTTTT | CASSLPGAVTGELFF
many | TRBJ2-1 | TRBV6-5 | TRBD2 | TGTGCCAGCGATACGACTAGCTGGAGCTCCTACAATGAGCAGTTCTTC | CASDTTSWSSYNEQFF
many | TRBJ2-1 | TRBV12-3/TRBV12-4 | TRBD2 | TGTGCCAGCACCCCTCAAGTGGGACTAGCGTTCAATGAGCAGTTCTTC | CASTPQVGLAFNEQFF
many | TRBJ1-2 | TRBV5-1 | NA | TGCGCCAGCAGCTTAGGACCACTGAATAACTATGGCTACACCTTC | CASSLGPLNNYGYTF
many | TRBJ1-1 | TRBV3-1 | TRBD1 | TGTGCCAGCAGCCAACCAGGGGGCGGGTGGGGAGCTGAAGCTTTCTTT | CASSQPGGGWGAEAFF
many | TRBJ2-5 | TRBV20-1 | NA | TGCAGCGCTGGGGCTCTTCAAGAGACCCAGTACTTC | CSAGALQETQYF
many | TRBJ2-1 | TRBV12-3/TRBV12-4 | TRBD2 | TGTGCCAGCAGTCTCCGCAGTCTAGCGGAGGGAAATGAGCAGTTCTTC | CASSLRSLAEGNEQFF
NA | TRBJ2-5 | TRBV20-1 | NA | TGCAGTGCTCCGCGCCGGAGATGGGAGACCCAGTACTTC | CSAPRRRWETQYF
many | TRBJ1-5 | TRBV12-3/TRBV12-4 | TRBD1 | TGTGCCAGCAGGCCAGGGGGGATCAATCAGCCCCAGCATTTT | CASRPGGINQPQHF
many | TRBJ2-5 | TRBV5-1 | TRBD1 | TGCGCCAGCAGCGCCGGGACAGAAGAGACCCAGTACTTC | CASSAGTEETQYF
many | TRBJ1-3 | TRBV12-3/TRBV12-4 | NA | TGTGCCAGCAAGGGATCTGAAAACACCATATATTTT | CASKGSENTIYF
NA | TRBJ2-3 | TRBV5-1 | TRBD2 | TGCGCCAGCAGCTTGCGAAGCGGGAGCTCAGATACGCAGTATTTT | CASSLRSGSSDTQYF
few | TRBJ2-1 | TRBV5-1 | TRBD2 | TGCGCCAGCAGCTTGCAGACTAGCCTGAATGAGCAGTTCTTC | CASSLQTSLNEQFF
many | TRBJ2-7 | TRBV7-8 | TRBD1 | TGTGCCAGCAGAGGACAGGGTCGCGAGCAGTACTTC | CASRGQGREQYF
many | TRBJ2-4 | TRBV30 | NA | TGTGCCTGGAGTGTAAAGGCAAAAGGGAACATTCAGTACTTC | CAWSVKAKGNIQYF
few | TRBJ1-2 | TRBV11-1 | NA | TGTGCCAGCAGCTTAGCTGGTTCGGGGGAATCACGCTATGGTGGCTACACCTTC | CASSLAGSGESRYGGYTF
few | TRBJ2-7 | TRBV7-9 | NA | TGTGCCAGCAGTTACAGCAGGTGGGGTGTCCACGAGCAGTACTTC | CASSYSRWGVHEQYF
many | TRBJ2-5 | TRBV27 | TRBD1 | TGTGCCAGCAGTGTAAGGGACAGCCAAGAGACCCAGTACTTC | CASSVRDSQETQYF
NA | TRBJ2-1 | TRBV11-3 | TRBD2 | TGTGCCAGCAGCTTTAGGGCTAGCGGGAGTCTCTACAATGAGCAGTTCTTC | CASSFRASGSLYNEQFF
many | TRBJ2-3 | TRBV10-3 | TRBD2 | TGTGCCATCAGGGCTAGCGGGAGGAAAGATACGCAGTATTTT | CAIRASGRKDTQYF
many | TRBJ1-5 | TRBV6-6 | NA | TGTGCCAGCAAGGAATACAATCAGCCCCAGCATTTT | CASKEYNQPQHF
many | TRBJ2-3 | TRBV11-3 | NA | TGTGCCAGCAGCTATGGGGGGAGCACAGATACGCAGTATTTT | CASSYGGSTDTQYF
many | TRBJ2-1 | TRBV7-2 | TRBD2 | TGTGCCAGCAGCTTAGAGGGACTAGCGGAGCAGTTCTTC | CASSLEGLAEQFF
NA | TRBJ2-1 | TRBV6-2/TRBV6-3 | NA | TGTGCCAGCAGCAAACTAGTGAATGAGCAGTTCTTC | CASSKLVNEQFF
few | TRBJ2-6 | TRBV6-1 | TRBD1 | TGTGCCACGCAGTACCCGGGACAGGATTTAGCTGGGGCCAACGTCCTGACTTTC | CATQYPGQDLAGANVLTF
NA | TRBJ1-5 | TRBV20-1 | NA | TGCAGTGCTAGTGATCCCCGGGCCCAGCCCCAGCATTTT | CSASDPRAQPQHF
many | TRBJ1-2 | TRBV29-1 | TRBD1 | TGCAGCGGAAGGACAGGGGAGGATGGCTACACCTTC | CSGRTGEDGYTF